This T cell receptor beta chain was profiled in a study of T cell responses to AZD1222 COVID-19 vaccine. This CDR3 is 15 amino acids long. Trimming shortened V by 5 bases and J by 1 base, and 15 bases separated the two germline ends. The germline gives CDR1 SGHRS, CDR2 YFSETQ. On this clone itself: Its target is not known.

Study-wide results and limits: Possibly, clonal diversity was underestimated; donors were largely white British and included more females. Unmutated variant regions reportedly attract nearly half of all spike-specific TCRs.

Sequencing was performed with immunoSEQ multiplex PCR; in TCRdb, only in-frame clones are kept and a portion is missing. The sample lists about 120,000 clones; about nine tenths were seen once. The chain has TRBV5-1 and TRBJ1-1, with a weak D call TRBD1 (5 bases). This specimen consisted of peripheral blood, obtained on day 0 of AZD1222 vaccination. This clonotype originated in an adult in good health. The CDR3 region has the DNA TGCGCCAGCAGTTCCGGACGGACACGGAACACTGAAGCTTTCTTT. The encoded protein is CASSSGRTRNTEAFF.